This T cell receptor beta chain appears in the sequencing data of a study of blood T cell repertoires in COVID-19. Study overall: Sites across the United States, Italy and Spain contributed samples from acute and convalescent COVID-19. T cells, B-cell-depleted T cells, or PBMCs provided the cDNA or gDNA that served as material.

The count of this clone is one. The CDR3 consists of 12 residues. Between the trimmed V and J ends, which lost 8 bases and 1 base, there was a span of 11 bases. Germline assignment: CDR1 SQVTM and CDR2 ANQGSEA. In the original processing: Cell counts per sample came from amplifying reference gene primers. Generated by immunoSEQ multiplex PCR, the TCRdb table keeps only in-frame clones and is missing some. V, J and clone size are taken as reported in that table, and D and trimming were inferred from the DNA itself. Of 250,000 to 300,000 clones in the sample, 85% were seen once. The sample consisted of peripheral blood. The chain combines TRBV29-1 with TRBJ1-2; the D is unclear. The sequence was collected from a man in his fifties with active or convalescent COVID-19. The CDR3 loop reads CSSGSSNYGYTF. The CDR3 DNA follows: TGCAGCTCTGGTAGTAGTAACTATGGCTACACCTTC.